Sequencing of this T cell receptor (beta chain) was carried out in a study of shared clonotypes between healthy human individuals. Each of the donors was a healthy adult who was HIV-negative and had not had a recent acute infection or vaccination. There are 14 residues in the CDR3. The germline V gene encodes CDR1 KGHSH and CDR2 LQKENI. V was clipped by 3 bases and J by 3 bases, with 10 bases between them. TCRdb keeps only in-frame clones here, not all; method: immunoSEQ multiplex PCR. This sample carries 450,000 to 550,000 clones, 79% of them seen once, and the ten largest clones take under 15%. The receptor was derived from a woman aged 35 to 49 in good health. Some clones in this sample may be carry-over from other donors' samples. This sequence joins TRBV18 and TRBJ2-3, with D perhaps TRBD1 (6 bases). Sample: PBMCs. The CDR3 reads CASSPPGQTDTQYF. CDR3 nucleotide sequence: TGTGCCAGCTCACCGCCGGGACAAACAGATACGCAGTATTTT.